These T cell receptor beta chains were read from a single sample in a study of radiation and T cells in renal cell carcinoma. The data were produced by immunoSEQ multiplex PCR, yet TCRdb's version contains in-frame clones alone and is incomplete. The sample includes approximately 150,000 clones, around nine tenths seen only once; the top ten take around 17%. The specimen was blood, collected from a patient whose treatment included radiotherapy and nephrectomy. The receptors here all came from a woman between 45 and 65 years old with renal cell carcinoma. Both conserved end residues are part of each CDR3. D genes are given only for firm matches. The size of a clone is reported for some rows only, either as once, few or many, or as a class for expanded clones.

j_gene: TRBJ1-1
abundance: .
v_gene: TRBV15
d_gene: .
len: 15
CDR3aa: CATSTGPSQNTEAFF
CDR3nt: TGTGCCACCAGCACTGGGCCTTCCCAAAACACTGAAGCTTTCTTT

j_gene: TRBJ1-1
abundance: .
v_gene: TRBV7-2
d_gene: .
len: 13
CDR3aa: CASRTQGNTEAFF
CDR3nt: TGTGCCAGCAGGACACAGGGTAACACTGAAGCTTTCTTT

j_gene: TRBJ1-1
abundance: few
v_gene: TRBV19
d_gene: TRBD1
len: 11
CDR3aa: CASTTTGEAFF
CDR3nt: TGTGCCAGTACCACGACAGGGGAAGCTTTCTTT

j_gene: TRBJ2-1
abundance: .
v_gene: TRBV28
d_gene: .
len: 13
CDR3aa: CASKESGGNEQFF
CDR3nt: TGTGCCAGCAAGGAGTCCGGTGGCAATGAGCAGTTCTTC

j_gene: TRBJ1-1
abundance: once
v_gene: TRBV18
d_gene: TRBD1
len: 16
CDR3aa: CASSPSGGGVGTEAFF
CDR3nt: TGTGCCAGCTCACCCTCAGGGGGCGGCGTTGGCACTGAAGCTTTCTTT

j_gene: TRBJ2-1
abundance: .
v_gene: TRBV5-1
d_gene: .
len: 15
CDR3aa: CASSNSGTQYNEQFF
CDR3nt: TGCGCCAGCAGCAACTCCGGGACACAATACAATGAGCAGTTCTTC

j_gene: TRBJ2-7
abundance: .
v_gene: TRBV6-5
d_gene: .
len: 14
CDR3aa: CASAFPGEPYEQYF
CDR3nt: TGTGCCAGCGCATTTCCCGGGGAACCCTACGAGCAGTACTTC

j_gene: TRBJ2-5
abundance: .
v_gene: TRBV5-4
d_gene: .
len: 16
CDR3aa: CASSLGGSLSFETQYF
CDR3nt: TGTGCCAGCAGCTTGGGGGGGTCTCTTTCCTTTGAGACCCAGTACTTC

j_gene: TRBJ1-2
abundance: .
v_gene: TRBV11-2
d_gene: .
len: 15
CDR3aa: CASSLEAGDVYGYTF
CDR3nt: TGTGCCAGCAGCTTAGAGGCAGGGGACGTCTATGGCTACACCTTC

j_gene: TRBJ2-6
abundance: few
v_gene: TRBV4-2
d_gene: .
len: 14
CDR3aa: CASSRGAGANVLTF
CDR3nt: TGTGCCAGCAGCCGCGGGGCTGGGGCCAACGTCCTGACTTTC

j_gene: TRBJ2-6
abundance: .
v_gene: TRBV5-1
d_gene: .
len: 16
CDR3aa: CASSLVGGSGANVLTF
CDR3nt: TGCGCCAGCAGCTTGGTAGGAGGATCCGGGGCCAACGTCCTGACTTTC

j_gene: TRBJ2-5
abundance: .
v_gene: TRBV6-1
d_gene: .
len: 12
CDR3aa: CATRRSQETQYF
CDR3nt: TGTGCCACCCGCCGGTCTCAAGAGACCCAGTACTTC

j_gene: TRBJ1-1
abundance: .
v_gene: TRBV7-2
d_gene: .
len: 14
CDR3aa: CASSPQVGVTEAFF
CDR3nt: TGTGCCAGCAGCCCACAGGTCGGGGTCACTGAAGCTTTCTTT

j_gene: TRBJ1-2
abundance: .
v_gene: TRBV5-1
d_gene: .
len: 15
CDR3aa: CASSLAARVGDGYTF
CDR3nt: TGCGCCAGCAGCTTGGCGGCCAGGGTAGGGGATGGCTACACCTTC

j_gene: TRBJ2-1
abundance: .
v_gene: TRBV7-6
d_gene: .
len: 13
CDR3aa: CAASARTYNEQFF
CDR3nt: TGTGCCGCCTCGGCCCGTACCTACAATGAGCAGTTCTTC

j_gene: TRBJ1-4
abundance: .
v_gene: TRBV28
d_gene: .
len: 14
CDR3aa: CASREPGPNEKLFF
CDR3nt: TGTGCCAGCAGGGAACCGGGACCCAATGAAAAACTGTTTTTT

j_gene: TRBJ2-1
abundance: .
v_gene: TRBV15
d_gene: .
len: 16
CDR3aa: CATSSGSVGTGNEQFF
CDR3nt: TGTGCCACCAGCAGTGGGTCGGTAGGGACGGGCAATGAGCAGTTCTTC

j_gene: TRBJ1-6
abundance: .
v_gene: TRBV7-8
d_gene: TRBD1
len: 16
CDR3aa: CASSLGHRGVNSPLHF
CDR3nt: TGTGCCAGCAGCTTAGGCCACAGGGGGGTGAATTCACCCCTCCACTTT

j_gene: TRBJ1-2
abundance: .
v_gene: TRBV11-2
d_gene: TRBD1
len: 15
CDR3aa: CASSRPGQGAPGYTF
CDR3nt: TGTGCCAGCAGCCGCCCGGGACAGGGGGCGCCTGGCTACACCTTC

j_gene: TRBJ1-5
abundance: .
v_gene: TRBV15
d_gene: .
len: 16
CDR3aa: CATSRDRRYSNQPQHF
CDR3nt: TGTGCCACCAGCAGAGATCGTCGCTATAGCAATCAGCCCCAGCATTTT

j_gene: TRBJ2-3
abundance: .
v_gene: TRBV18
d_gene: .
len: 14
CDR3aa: CASSPDTRTDTQYF
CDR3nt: TGTGCCAGCTCACCAGACACCCGCACAGATACGCAGTATTTT